This section outlines one TCR beta chain sequence together with its context. This CDR3 has 16 amino acids. V lost 0 bases to trimming and J lost 3 bases, with 13 bases between them. Germline V gene lookup returns CDR1 SGDLS and CDR2 YYNGEE. This entry comes from a study of CD8+ T cells in alopecia areata. Study details: Tofacitinib administration to treated patients was oral, at 5 to 10 mg twice daily.

RNA was extracted and reverse transcribed into cDNA as the sequencing template. TCRdb keeps only in-frame clones here, not all; method: immunoSEQ multiplex PCR. The top ten hold about an eighth of the sample, which has fewer than 200,000 clones, approximately 65% seen once. The rearrangement uses TRBV9 and TRBJ1-5; no definite D call. The TCR comes from a human donor with alopecia areata. The sample was CD8+ T cells sorted from blood, taken at week 0. CDR3 residues: CASSVGGPGANQPQHF. The CDR3 DNA reads as TGTGCCAGCAGCGTAGGAGGTCCGGGTGCCAATCAGCCCCAGCATTTT.